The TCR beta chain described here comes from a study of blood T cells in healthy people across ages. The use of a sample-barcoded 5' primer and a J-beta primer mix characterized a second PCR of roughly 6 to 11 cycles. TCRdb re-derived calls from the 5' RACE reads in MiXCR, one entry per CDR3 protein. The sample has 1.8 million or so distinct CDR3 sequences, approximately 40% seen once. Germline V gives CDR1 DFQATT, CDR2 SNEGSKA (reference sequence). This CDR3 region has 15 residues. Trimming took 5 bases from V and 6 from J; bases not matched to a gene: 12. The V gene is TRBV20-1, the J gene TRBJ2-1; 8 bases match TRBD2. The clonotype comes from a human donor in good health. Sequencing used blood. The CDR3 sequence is CSAHGTSVGVNEQFF. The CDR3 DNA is TGCAGTGCTCACGGGACTAGTGTGGGTGTCAATGAGCAGTTCTTC.